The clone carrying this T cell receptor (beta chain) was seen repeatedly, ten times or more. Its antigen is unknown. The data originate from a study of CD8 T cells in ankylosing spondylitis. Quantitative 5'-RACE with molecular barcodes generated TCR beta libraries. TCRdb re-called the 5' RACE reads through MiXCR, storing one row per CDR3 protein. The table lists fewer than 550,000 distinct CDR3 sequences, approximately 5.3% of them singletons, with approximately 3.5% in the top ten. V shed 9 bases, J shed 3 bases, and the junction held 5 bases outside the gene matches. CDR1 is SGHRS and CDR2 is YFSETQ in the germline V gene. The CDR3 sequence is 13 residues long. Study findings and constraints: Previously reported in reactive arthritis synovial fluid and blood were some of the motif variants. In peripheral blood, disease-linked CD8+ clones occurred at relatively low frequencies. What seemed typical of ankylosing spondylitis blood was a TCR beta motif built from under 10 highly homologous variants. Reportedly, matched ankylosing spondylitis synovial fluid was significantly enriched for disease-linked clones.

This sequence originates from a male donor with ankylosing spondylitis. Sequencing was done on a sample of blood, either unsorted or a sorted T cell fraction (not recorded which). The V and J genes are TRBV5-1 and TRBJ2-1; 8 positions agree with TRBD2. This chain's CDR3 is CATTSGVYNEQFF. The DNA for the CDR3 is TGCGCCACCACTAGCGGAGTCTACAATGAGCAGTTCTTC.